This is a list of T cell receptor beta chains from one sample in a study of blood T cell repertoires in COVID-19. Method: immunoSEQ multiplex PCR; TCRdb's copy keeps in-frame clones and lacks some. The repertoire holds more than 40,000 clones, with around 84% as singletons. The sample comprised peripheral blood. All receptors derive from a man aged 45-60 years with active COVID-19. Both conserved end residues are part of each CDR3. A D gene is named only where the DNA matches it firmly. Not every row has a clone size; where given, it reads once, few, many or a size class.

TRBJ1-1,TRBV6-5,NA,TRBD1,CASSYSSTGGGKAFF,TGTGCCAGCAGTTACTCGAGTACAGGGGGCGGGAAAGCTTTCTTT
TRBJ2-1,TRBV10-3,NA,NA,CAISESTGTHNEQFF,TGTGCCATCAGTGAGTCGACGGGGACACACAATGAGCAGTTCTTC
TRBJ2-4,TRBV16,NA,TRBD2,CASSLGGAKNIQYF,TGTGCCAGCAGCCTCGGGGGGGCCAAAAACATTCAGTACTTC
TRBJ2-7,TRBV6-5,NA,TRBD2,CASSYSARGGYEQYF,TGTGCCAGCAGTTATTCAGCCCGGGGGGGGTACGAGCAGTACTTC
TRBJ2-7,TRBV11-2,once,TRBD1,CASSYGQGGEQYF,TGTGCCAGCAGCTACGGACAGGGGGGCGAGCAGTACTTC
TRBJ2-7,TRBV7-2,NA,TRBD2,CASSFSGGDYNEQYF,TGTGCCAGCAGCTTTAGCGGGGGGGATTATAACGAGCAGTACTTC
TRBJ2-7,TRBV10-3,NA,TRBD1,CAISVGQGPTYEQYF,TGTGCCATCAGTGTGGGACAGGGGCCCACCTACGAGCAGTACTTC
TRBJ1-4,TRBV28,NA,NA,CASSLNGVNEKLFF,TGTGCCAGCAGTTTAAACGGAGTTAATGAAAAACTGTTTTTT
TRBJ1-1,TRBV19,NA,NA,CASTDLGIAEAFF,TGTGCCAGTACCGACCTCGGGATCGCTGAAGCTTTCTTT
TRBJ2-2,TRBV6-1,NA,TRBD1,CASSEKGQGPGELFF,TGTGCCAGCAGTGAAAAAGGACAGGGGCCCGGGGAGCTGTTTTTT
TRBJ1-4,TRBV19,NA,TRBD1,CASSTNRGRKNEKLFF,TGTGCCAGTAGTACCAACAGGGGGCGGAAGAATGAAAAACTGTTTTTT
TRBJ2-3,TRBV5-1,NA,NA,CASSLGDREADTQYF,TGCGCCAGCAGCTTGGGAGACAGGGAGGCAGATACGCAGTATTTT
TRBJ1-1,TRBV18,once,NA,CASSINGGDTEAFF,TGTGCCAGCTCAATAAACGGGGGGGACACTGAAGCTTTCTTT
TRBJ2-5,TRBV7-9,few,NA,CASSLSYQETQYF,TGTGCCAGCAGCTTATCATACCAAGAGACCCAGTACTTC
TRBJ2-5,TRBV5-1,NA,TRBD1,CASSLNRDSLQETQYF,TGCGCCAGCAGCTTGAACCGGGACAGTCTACAAGAGACCCAGTACTTC
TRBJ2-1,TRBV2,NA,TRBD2,CASSVERGTYNEQFF,TGTGCCAGCAGTGTGGAGCGGGGGACCTACAATGAGCAGTTCTTC
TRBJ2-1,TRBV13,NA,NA,CASSLKGWGGDEQFF,TGTGCCAGCAGCTTAAAGGGGTGGGGTGGCGATGAGCAGTTCTTC
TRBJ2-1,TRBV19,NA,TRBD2,CASSRGEAWEQFF,TGTGCCAGTAGTCGGGGGGAAGCTTGGGAGCAGTTCTTC
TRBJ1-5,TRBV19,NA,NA,CASSIIQEGPQHF,TGTGCCAGTAGTATTATCCAGGAGGGGCCCCAGCATTTT
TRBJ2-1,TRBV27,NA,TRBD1,CASSRQGDLYNEQFF,TGTGCCAGCAGTCGACAGGGGGATCTATACAATGAGCAGTTCTTC
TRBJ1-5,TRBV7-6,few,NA,CASTTDQGNTGGPSNQPQHF,TGTGCCAGCACCACTGACCAGGGGAATACCGGGGGGCCTAGCAATCAGCCCCAGCATTTT
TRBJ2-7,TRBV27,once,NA,CASSLSGAVYEQYF,TGTGCCAGCAGTTTATCGGGGGCTGTCTACGAGCAGTACTTC
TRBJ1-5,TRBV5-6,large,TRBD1,CASSFRGANQPQHF,TGTGCCAGCAGCTTCAGGGGGGCCAATCAGCCCCAGCATTTT
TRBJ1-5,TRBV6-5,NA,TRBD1,CASLTGHSNQPQHF,TGTGCCAGCCTGACAGGGCATAGCAATCAGCCCCAGCATTTT
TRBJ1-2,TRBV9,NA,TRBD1,CASSSRDSGGYTF,TGTGCCAGCAGCTCTCGGGACAGCGGCGGCTACACCTTC
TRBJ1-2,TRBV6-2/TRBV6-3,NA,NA,CASSYGLGGFGYTF,TGTGCCAGCAGTTATGGTCTGGGAGGATTTGGCTACACCTTC
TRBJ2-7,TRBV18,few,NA,CASSPGEWSYEQYF,TGTGCCAGCTCACCAGGGGAGTGGTCCTACGAGCAGTACTTC
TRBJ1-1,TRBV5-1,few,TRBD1,CASSHPGVQGDSNTEAFF,TGCGCCAGCAGCCATCCTGGGGTACAGGGGGACTCCAACACTGAAGCTTTCTTT
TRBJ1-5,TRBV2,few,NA,CASSEFGGGNQPQHF,TGTGCCAGCAGTGAATTTGGGGGAGGGAATCAGCCCCAGCATTTT
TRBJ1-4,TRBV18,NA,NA,CASSPPRPVPTNEKLFF,TGTGCCAGCTCACCACCGAGGCCAGTTCCAACTAATGAAAAACTGTTTTTT
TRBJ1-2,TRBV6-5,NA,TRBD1,CASSYSRDRGHGYTF,TGTGCCAGCAGTTACTCGAGGGACAGGGGCCATGGCTACACCTTC
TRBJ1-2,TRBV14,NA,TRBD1,CASSPTGYGYTF,TGTGCCAGCAGCCCGACAGGGTATGGCTACACCTTC
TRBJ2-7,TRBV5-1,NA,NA,CASSLEYLALGEQYF,TGCGCCAGCAGCTTGGAGTACCTAGCACTCGGCGAGCAGTACTTC
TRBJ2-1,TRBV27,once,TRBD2,CASSLSPGLAQNEQFF,TGTGCCAGCAGTTTATCCCCGGGACTAGCCCAAAATGAGCAGTTCTTC
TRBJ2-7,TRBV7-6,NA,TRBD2,CASSSLSGAGSYEQYF,TGTGCCAGCAGCTCCCTGAGCGGGGCGGGGTCCTACGAGCAGTACTTC
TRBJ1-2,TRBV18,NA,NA,CASSPRYQPLTELDYGYTF,TGTGCCAGCTCACCAAGGTATCAACCCCTTACAGAACTTGACTATGGCTACACCTTC
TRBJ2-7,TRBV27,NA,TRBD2,CASSYKAGGLYEQYF,TGTGCCAGCAGTTATAAAGCGGGGGGGCTTTACGAGCAGTACTTC
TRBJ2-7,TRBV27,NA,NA,CASSPIGGAYEQYF,TGTGCCAGCAGTCCAATTGGCGGGGCGTACGAGCAGTACTTC
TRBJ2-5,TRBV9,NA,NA,CASSAGLVQETQYF,TGTGCCAGCAGCGCAGGACTGGTGCAAGAGACCCAGTACTTC
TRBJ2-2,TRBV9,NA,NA,CASSGGVFAGELFF,TGTGCCAGCAGCGGCGGGGTGTTCGCCGGGGAGCTGTTTTTT
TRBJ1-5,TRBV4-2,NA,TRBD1,CASSLRDRRTYSNQPQHF,TGTGCCAGCAGCCTTCGGGACAGAAGAACGTATAGCAATCAGCCCCAGCATTTT
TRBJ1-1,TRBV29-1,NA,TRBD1,CSVAGGSYTEAFF,TGCAGCGTCGCAGGGGGGTCGTACACTGAAGCTTTCTTT
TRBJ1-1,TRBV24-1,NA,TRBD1,CATTDRATMNTEAFF,TGTGCCACAACAGACAGGGCAACGATGAACACTGAAGCTTTCTTT
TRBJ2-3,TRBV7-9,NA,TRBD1,CASSPSTGAVEYTQYF,TGTGCCAGCAGCCCATCGACAGGGGCGGTAGAATATACGCAGTATTTT
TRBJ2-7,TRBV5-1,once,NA,CASSLLWATGIEQYF,TGCGCCAGCAGCTTGCTTTGGGCCACGGGGATCGAGCAGTACTTC
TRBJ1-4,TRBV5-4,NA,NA,CASSLSGRATNEKLFF,TGTGCCAGCAGCTTATCAGGGCGCGCAACTAATGAAAAACTGTTTTTT
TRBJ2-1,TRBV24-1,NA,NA,CATSDGGLPNGQFF,TGTGCCACCAGTGATGGGGGACTCCCGAACGGGCAGTTCTTC
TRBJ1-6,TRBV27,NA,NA,CASSLSAGVSSPLHF,TGTGCCAGCAGTTTATCGGCAGGGGTTAGTTCACCCCTCCACTTT
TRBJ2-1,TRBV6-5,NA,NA,CASSYLSPYNEQFF,TGTGCCAGCAGTTACCTTAGTCCTTACAATGAGCAGTTCTTC
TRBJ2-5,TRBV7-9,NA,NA,CASSSLETQYF,TGTGCCAGCAGCTCTCTAGAGACCCAGTACTTC
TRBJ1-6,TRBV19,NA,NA,CASSLSQTDSPLHF,TGTGCCAGTAGTCTTTCACAGACGGATTCACCCCTCCACTTT
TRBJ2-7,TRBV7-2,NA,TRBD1,CASSLLPTGTGGYEQYF,TGTGCCAGCAGCTTACTTCCTACCGGGACAGGGGGCTACGAGCAGTACTTC